A single sample gave rise to the 10 T cell receptor beta chains below, sequenced in a study of human T cells and chemical hapten exposure (dated by TCRdb to the early 2020s). The label giving this sample's time point can be read as: pre-sensitization, week 0. The treatment or condition label, read with the paper, signifies: therapeutic diphenylcyclopropenone sensitization with weekly scalp DPC. Library creation used RACE. TCRdb lists the instrument as NextSeq 500. The public reads were run again by TCRdb, first through fastp at Q25 and then through MiXCR, and only productive beta chains were kept. Records with the same CDR3 protein are collapsed into one entry carrying the most frequent genes and DNA. The sample includes around 180,000 distinct CDR3 sequences, with roughly 30% observed a single time. The biggest ten clones account for just under 3% of the sample. The specimen was whole blood, collected in connection with sensitization to the hapten diphenylcyclopropenone (DPC). The receptors here all came from a young woman with alopecia areata. Some clones in this sample may be carry-over from other donors' samples.

The chain combines TRBV5-5 with TRBJ2-3, with 8 bases matching TRBD2. CDR1 is SGHKS, CDR2 YYEKEE, per germline (reference sequence). The CDR3 is made up of 16 amino acids. The ends lost 0 bases at V and 2 bases at J; junction bases unmatched: 5. The CDR3 sequence: CASSLDGGGYTDTQYF. The CDR3 bases are TGTGCCAGCAGCTTGGACGGCGGGGGGTACACAGATACGCAGTATTTT. Together with reference TRBV5-5 and TRBJ2-3, the CDR3 gives the full variable domain: DAGVTQSPTHLIKTRGQQVTLRCSPISGHKSVSWYQQVLGQGPQFIFQYYEKEERGRGNFPDRFSARQFPNYSSELNVNALLLGDSALYLCASSLDGGGYTDTQYFGPGTRLTVL.

J is TRBJ2-7 and V is TRBV20-1; D is perhaps TRBD1 or TRBD2 (6 bases each). CDR1 and CDR2 (germline): DFQATT, SNEGSKA (reference sequence). This CDR3 spans 15 amino acids. V was shortened by 4 bases and J by 4 bases, with 20 bases between the two germline ends. This CDR3 is CSATRAQGAGYEQYF. The CDR3 DNA reads TGCAGTGCTACCCGTGCACAGGGAGCGGGTTACGAGCAGTACTTC.

J is TRBJ2-5 and V is TRBV18; no reliable D call. Germline CDR1 and CDR2: KGHSH and LQKENI. The V end lost 1 base, the J end lost 1 base, and 1 base lay between the germline ends. The CDR3 loop spans 12 amino acids. In nucleotides, the CDR3 is TGTGCCAGCTCACCACGCCAAGAGACCCAGTACTTC. It codes for CASSPRQETQYF.

There are a few counts of this clonotype. The chain employs TRBV29-1 and TRBJ2-5, with D possibly TRBD1 on 5 matching bases. There are 12 residues in the CDR3. Per germline, CDR1 SQVTM and CDR2 ANQGSEA. Trimming removed 0 bases at V and 9 bases at J, with 11 bases between. CDR3 sequence: CSVEDPGKAQYF. CDR3 sequence (DNA): TGCAGCGTTGAAGATCCAGGGAAGGCCCAGTACTTC.

This clonotype was found a few times. The rearrangement links TRBV7-2 to TRBJ1-6; maybe TRBD1 (5 bases). This CDR3 is 14 amino acids long. V dropped 4 bases and J dropped 9 bases, with 13 bases sitting between them. CDR1 and CDR2 from the germline V gene are SGHTA and FQGNSA. In nucleotides, the CDR3 is TGTGCCAGCAGCTCCCCTCCGAGGGGTTCACCCCTCCACTTT. This translates into CASSSPPRGSPLHF.

The chain couples TRBV5-1 to TRBJ1-2; tentatively, D is TRBD1 (6 bases). The CDR3 runs to 18 residues. V dropped 0 bases and J dropped 4 bases, with 22 bases sitting between them. Germline values: CDR1 SGHRS, CDR2 YFSETQ. The CDR3 bases are TGCGCCAGCAGCTTGGTATCCCAGGGGCAAACCCCCCCCTATGGCTACACCTTC. Translating it yields CASSLVSQGQTPPYGYTF.

V is TRBV6-2 or TRBV6-3 and J is TRBJ2-6, with D unresolved. Germline CDR1 and CDR2: MNHEY and SVGEGT. Trimming shortened V by 6 bases and J by 4 bases, and 7 bases separated the two germline ends. This CDR3 contains 13 residues. CDR3 sequence (DNA): TGTGCCAGCAGCAAGGTCGGGGCCAACGTCCTGACTTTC. Encoded protein: CASSKVGANVLTF.

The rearrangement links TRBV10-3 to TRBJ2-1; 8 bases match TRBD2. The CDR3 contains 14 residues. Germline V gene data show CDR1 as ENHRY and CDR2 as SYGVKD. Losses at the gene ends were 5 bases for V and 3 bases for J; bases not matched to a gene: 3. The CDR3 DNA reads TGTGCCATCAGTCTCAGCGGGAGCTACAATGAGCAGTTCTTC. Translation: CAISLSGSYNEQFF.

In this sample, this clonotype turned up a few times. The V call is TRBV28, the J call TRBJ2-7, with no clear D. The germline V gene has CDR1 MDHEN and CDR2 SYDVKM. Trimming took 6 bases from V and 0 from J, leaving 12 bases between them. CDR3 length: 14 amino acids. The CDR3 protein is CASSTVGFSYEQYF. CDR3 sequence (DNA): TGTGCCAGCAGCACCGTAGGGTTCTCCTACGAGCAGTACTTC.

J is TRBJ2-7 and V is TRBV28; no definite D call. CDR1 and CDR2 (germline): MDHEN, SYDVKM. The V gene lost 4 bases and the J gene lost 6 bases, with 16 bases spanning the gap. There are 14 residues in the CDR3. The CDR3 bases are TGTGCCAGCAGTTCCCACCCCCTCCCGAGCGAGCAGTACTTC. Translating gives CASSSHPLPSEQYF. The full variable domain, in which reference TRBV28 and TRBJ2-7 provide the parts outside the CDR3, is DVKVTQSSRYLVKRTGEKVFLECVQDMDHENMFWYRQDPGLGLRLIYFSYDVKMKEKGDIPEGYSVSREKKERFSLILESASTNQTSMYLCASSSHPLPSEQYFGPGTRLTVT.